This TCR beta chain was recovered during a study of blood T cell repertoires in COVID-19. Assay: immunoSEQ multiplex PCR; the TCRdb copy retains only in-frame clones and omits some. The sample records about 120,000 clones, about nine tenths being singletons. Looked up from germline, CDR1 is SGHRS and CDR2 is YFSETQ. The germline V and J ends were trimmed by 6 bases and 2 bases, with 12 bases remaining between them. The CDR3 length is 14 residues. Sequencing was performed on peripheral blood. This receptor was obtained from a human donor with active COVID-19. The donor label of this sample is uncertain. The chain carries TRBV5-1 and TRBJ2-1, with D unresolved. CDR3 sequence (DNA): TGCGCCAGCAACATGAGGCCTACCTACAATGAGCAGTTCTTC. The encoded protein is CASNMRPTYNEQFF.